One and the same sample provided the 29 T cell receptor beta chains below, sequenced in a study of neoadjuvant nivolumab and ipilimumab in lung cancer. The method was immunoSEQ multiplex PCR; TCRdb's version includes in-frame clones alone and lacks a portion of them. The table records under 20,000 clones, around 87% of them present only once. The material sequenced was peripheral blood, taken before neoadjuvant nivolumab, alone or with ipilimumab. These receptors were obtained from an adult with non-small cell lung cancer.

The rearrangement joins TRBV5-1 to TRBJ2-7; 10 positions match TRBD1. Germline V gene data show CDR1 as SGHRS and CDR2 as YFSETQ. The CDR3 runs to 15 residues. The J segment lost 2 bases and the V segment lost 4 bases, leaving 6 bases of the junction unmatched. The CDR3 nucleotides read TGCGCCAGCAGCCATGGGGGACAGGGGCCCTACGAGCAGTACTTC. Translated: CASSHGGQGPYEQYF.

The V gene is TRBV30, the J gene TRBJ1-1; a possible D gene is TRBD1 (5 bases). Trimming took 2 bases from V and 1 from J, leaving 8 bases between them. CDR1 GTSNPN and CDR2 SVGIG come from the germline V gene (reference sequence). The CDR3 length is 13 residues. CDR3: CAWSHDRNTEAFF. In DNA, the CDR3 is TGTGCCTGGAGTCACGACAGGAACACTGAAGCTTTCTTT.

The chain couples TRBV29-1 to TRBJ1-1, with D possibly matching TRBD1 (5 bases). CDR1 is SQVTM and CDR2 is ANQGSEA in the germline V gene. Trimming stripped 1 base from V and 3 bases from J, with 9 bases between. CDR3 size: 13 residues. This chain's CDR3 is CSVEVRGDTEAFF. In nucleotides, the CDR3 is TGCAGCGTTGAAGTGAGAGGGGACACTGAAGCTTTCTTT.

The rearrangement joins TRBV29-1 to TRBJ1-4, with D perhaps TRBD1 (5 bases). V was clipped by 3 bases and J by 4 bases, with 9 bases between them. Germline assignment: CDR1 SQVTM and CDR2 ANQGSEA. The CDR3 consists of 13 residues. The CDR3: CSVDDGGNEKLFF. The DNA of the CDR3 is TGCAGCGTTGACGACGGGGGTAATGAAAAACTGTTTTTT.

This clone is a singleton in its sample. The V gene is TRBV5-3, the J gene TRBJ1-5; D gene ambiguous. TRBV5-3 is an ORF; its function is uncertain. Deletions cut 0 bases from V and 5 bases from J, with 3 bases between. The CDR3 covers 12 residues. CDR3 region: CARSLADQPQHF. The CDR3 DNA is TGTGCCAGAAGCTTGGCCGATCAGCCCCAGCATTTT.

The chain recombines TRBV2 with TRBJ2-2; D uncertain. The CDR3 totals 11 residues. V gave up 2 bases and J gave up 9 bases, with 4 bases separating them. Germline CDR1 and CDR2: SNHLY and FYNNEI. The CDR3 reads CASSESRELFF. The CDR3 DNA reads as TGTGCCAGCAGTGAATCTCGGGAGCTGTTTTTT.

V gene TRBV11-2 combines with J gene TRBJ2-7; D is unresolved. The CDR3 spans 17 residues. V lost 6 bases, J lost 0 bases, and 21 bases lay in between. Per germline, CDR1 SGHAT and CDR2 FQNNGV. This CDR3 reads CASSFAVLDKISYEQYF. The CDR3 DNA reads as TGTGCCAGCAGTTTTGCCGTATTAGACAAGATCTCCTACGAGCAGTACTTC.

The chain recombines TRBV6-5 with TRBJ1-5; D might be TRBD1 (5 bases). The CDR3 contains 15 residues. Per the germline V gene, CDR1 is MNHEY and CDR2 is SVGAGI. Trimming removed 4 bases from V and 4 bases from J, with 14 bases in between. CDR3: CASSLGGARNQPQHF. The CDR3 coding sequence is TGTGCCAGCAGTTTAGGAGGGGCAAGGAATCAGCCCCAGCATTTT.

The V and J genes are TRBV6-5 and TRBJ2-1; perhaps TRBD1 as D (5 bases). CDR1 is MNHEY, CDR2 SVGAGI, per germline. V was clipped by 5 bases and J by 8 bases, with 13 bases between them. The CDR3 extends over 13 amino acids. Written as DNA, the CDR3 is TGTGCCAGCAGTCAACAGGAGACCGATGAGCAGTTCTTC. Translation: CASSQQETDEQFF.

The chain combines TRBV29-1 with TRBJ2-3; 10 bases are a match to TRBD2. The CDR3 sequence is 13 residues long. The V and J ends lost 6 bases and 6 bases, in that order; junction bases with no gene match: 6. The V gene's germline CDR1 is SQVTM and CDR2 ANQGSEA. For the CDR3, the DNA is TGCAGCGTATCCGGGACTAGCGCGGATACGCAGTATTTT. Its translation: CSVSGTSADTQYF.

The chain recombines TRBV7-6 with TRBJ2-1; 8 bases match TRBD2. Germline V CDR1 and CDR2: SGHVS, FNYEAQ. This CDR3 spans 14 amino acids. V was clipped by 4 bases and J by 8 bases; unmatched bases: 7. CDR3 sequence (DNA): TGTGCCAGCAGCTCACCGGGACTAGTATATGAGCAGTTCTTC. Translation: CASSSPGLVYEQFF.

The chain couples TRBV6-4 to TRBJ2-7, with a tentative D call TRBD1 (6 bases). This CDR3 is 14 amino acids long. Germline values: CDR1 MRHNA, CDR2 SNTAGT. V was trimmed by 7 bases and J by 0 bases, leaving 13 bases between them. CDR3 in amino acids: CASTQTGVSYEQYF. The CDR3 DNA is TGTGCCAGCACCCAGACAGGCGTCTCCTACGAGCAGTACTTC.

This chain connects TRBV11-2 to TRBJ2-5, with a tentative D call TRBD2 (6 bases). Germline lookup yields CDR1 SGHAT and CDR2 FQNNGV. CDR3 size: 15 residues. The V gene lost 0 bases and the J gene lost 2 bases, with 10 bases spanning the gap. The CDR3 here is CASSLEWTIQETQYF. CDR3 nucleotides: TGTGCCAGCAGCTTAGAATGGACTATTCAAGAGACCCAGTACTTC.

The CDR3 nucleotides read TGTGCCAGCACCCGAGGGCCCACAGGGCCCTACGAGCAGTACTTC. Protein sequence: CASTRGPTGPYEQYF. The J gene is TRBJ2-7, the V gene TRBV6-1, with TRBD1 as a possible D gene (6 bases). The V end lost 7 bases, the J end lost 2 bases, and 18 bases lay between the germline ends. Germline V gene lookup returns CDR1 MNHNS and CDR2 SASEGT. CDR3 length equals 15 residues.

The CDR3 DNA sequence: TGTGCCAGCAGCCATGCCGCGGTAAACTACGAGCAGTACTTC. Its protein product is CASSHAAVNYEQYF. The rearrangement uses TRBV5-6 and TRBJ2-7; unclear D gene. This CDR3 region has 14 residues. From germline, CDR1 is SGHDT and CDR2 YYEEEE. V lost 4 bases and J 3 bases, leaving 14 bases between the germline ends. Filled out from reference TRBV5-6 and TRBJ2-7, the complete variable domain reads DAGVTQSPTHLIKTRGQQVTLRCSPKSGHDTVSWYQQALGQGPQFIFQYYEEEERQRGNFPDRFSGHQFPNYSSELNVNALLLGDSALYLCASSHAAVNYEQYFGPGTRLTVT.

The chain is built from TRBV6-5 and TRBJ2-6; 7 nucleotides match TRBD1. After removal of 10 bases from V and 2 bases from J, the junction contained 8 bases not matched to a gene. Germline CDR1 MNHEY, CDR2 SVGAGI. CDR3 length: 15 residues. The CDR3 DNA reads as TGTGCCATCCGGGCAGGGGGTACTGGGGCCAACGTCCTGACTTTC. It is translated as CAIRAGGTGANVLTF.

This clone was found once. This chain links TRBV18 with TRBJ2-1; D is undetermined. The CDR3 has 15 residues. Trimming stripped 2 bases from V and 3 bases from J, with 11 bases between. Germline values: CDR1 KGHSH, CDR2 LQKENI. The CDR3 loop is CASSPSQSDYNEQFF. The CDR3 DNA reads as TGTGCCAGCTCACCATCCCAATCCGACTACAATGAGCAGTTCTTC. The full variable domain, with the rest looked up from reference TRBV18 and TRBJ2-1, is NAGVMQNPRHLVRRRGQEARLRCSPMKGHSHVYWYRQLPEEGLKFMVYLQKENIIDESGMPKERFSAEFPKEGPSILRIQQVVRGDSAAYFCASSPSQSDYNEQFFGPGTRLTVL.

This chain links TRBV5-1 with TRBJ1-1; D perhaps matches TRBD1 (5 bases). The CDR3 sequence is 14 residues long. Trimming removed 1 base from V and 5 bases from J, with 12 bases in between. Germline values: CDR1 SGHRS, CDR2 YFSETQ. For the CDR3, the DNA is TGCGCCAGCAGCTTGATAGGGGAGAGTACTGAAGCTTTCTTT. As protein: CASSLIGESTEAFF.

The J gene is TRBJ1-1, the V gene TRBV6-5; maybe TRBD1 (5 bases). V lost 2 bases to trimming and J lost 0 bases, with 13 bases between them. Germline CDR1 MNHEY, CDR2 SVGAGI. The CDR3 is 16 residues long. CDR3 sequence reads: CASSYPGGSMNTEAFF. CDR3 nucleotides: TGTGCCAGCAGTTACCCGGGGGGATCCATGAACACTGAAGCTTTCTTT.

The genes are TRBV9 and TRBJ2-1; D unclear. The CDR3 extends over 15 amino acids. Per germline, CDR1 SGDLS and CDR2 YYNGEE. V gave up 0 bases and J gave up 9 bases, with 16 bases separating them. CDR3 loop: CASSVERVSVGEQFF. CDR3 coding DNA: TGTGCCAGCAGCGTAGAGCGAGTTTCTGTTGGTGAGCAGTTCTTC.

The CDR3 DNA reads as TGTGCCAGCAGTTACGGTGGACTAGCGCTTCAGACCCAGTACTTC. Translated, it gives CASSYGGLALQTQYF. This chain links TRBV6-5 with TRBJ2-5; 9 bases line up with TRBD2. J gave up 6 bases and V 2 bases, and 7 bases lay outside the gene matches. CDR1 and CDR2 (germline): MNHEY, SVGAGI. This CDR3 is 15 amino acids long.

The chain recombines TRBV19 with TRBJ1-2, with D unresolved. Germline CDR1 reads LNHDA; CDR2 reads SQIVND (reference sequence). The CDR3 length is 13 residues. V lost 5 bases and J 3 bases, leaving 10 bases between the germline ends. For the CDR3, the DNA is TGTGCCAGTAGTCTAAACCCGGACTATGGCTACACCTTC. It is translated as CASSLNPDYGYTF.

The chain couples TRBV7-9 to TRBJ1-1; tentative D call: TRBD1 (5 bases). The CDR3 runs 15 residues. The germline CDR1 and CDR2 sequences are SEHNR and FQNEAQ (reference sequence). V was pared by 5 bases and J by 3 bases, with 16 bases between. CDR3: CASSAKQAPYTEAFF. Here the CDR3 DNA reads TGTGCCAGCAGCGCAAAACAGGCCCCCTACACTGAAGCTTTCTTT.

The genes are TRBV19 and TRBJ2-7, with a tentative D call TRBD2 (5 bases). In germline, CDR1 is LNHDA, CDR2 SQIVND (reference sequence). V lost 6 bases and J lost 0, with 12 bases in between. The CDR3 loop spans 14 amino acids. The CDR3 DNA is TGTGCCAGTAGGAGGACTGTTAGCTCCTACGAGCAGTACTTC. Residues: CASRRTVSSYEQYF. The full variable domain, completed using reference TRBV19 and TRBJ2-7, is DGGITQSPKYLFRKEGQNVTLSCEQNLNHDAMYWYRQDPGQGLRLIYYSQIVNDFQKGDIAEGYSVSREKKESFPLTVTSAQKNPTAFYLCASRRTVSSYEQYFGPGTRLTVT.

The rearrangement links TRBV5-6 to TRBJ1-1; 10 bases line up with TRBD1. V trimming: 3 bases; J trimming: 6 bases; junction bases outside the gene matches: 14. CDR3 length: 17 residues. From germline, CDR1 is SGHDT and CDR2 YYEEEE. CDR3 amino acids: CASSYGQGVRHGAEAFF. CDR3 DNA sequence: TGTGCCAGCAGCTATGGACAGGGGGTTCGGCATGGGGCTGAAGCTTTCTTT. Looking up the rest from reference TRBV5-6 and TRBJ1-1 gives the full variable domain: DAGVTQSPTHLIKTRGQQVTLRCSPKSGHDTVSWYQQALGQGPQFIFQYYEEEERQRGNFPDRFSGHQFPNYSSELNVNALLLGDSALYLCASSYGQGVRHGAEAFFGQGTRLTVV.

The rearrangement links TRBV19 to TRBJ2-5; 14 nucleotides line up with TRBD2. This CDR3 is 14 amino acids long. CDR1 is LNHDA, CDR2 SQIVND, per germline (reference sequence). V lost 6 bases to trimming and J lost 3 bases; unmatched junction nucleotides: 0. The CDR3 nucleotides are TGTGCCAGTAGGGGACTAGCGGGAGAAGAGACCCAGTACTTC. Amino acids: CASRGLAGEETQYF.

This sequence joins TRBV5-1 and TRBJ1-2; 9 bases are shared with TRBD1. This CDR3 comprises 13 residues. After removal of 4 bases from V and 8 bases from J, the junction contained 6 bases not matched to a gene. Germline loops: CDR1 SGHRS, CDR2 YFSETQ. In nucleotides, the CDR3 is TGCGCCAGCAGCCCTGGACAGGGGCGCGGCTACACCTTC. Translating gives CASSPGQGRGYTF.

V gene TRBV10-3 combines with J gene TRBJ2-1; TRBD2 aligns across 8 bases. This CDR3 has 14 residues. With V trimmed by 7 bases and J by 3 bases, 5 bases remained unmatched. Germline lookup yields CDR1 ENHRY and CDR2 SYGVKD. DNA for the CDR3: TGTGCCATCAAAGAGACTAGCGACTACAATGAGCAGTTCTTC. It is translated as CAIKETSDYNEQFF.

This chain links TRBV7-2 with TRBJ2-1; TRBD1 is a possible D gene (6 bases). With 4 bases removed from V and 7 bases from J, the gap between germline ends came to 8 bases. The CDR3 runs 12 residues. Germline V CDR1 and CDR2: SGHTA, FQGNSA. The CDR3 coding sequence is TGTGCCAGCAGCTCCACAGGGAATGAGCAGTTCTTC. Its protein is CASSSTGNEQFF.